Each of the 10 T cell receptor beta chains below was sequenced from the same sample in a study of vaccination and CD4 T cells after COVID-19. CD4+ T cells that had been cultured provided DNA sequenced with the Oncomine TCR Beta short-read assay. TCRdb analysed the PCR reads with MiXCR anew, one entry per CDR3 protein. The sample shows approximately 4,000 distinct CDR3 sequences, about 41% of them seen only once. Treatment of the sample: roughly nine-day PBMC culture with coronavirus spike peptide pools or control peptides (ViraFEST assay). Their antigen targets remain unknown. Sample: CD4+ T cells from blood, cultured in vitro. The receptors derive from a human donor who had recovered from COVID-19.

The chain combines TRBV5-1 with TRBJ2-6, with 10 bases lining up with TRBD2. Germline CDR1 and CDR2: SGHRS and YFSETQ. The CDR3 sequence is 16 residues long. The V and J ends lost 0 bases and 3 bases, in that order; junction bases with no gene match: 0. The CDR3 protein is CASSLVAGGGANVLTF. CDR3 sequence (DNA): TGCGCCAGCAGCTTGGTAGCGGGAGGTGGGGCCAACGTCCTGACTTTC.

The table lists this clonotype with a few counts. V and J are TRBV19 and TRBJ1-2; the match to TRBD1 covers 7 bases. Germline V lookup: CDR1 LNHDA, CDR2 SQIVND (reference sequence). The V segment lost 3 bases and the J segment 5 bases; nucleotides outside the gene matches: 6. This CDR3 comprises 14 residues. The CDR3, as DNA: TGTGCCAGTAGTATCCACGGACAGGAATATGGCTACACCTTC. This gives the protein CASSIHGQEYGYTF.

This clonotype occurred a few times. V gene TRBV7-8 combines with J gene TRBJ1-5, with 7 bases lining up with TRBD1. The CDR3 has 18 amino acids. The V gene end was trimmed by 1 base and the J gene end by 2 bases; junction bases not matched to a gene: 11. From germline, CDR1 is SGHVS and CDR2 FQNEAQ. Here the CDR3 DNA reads TGTGCCAGCAGCTTAGACGACAGGGCGCGGGGTGGCAATCAGCCCCAGCATTTT. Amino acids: CASSLDDRARGGNQPQHF.

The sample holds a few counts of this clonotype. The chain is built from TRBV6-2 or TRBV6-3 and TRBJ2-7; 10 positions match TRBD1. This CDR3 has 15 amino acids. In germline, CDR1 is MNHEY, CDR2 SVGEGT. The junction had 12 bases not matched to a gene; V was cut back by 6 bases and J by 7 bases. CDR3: CASRRSRQGAREQYF. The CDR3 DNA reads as TGTGCCAGCAGAAGGAGCCGACAGGGGGCTCGGGAGCAGTACTTC.

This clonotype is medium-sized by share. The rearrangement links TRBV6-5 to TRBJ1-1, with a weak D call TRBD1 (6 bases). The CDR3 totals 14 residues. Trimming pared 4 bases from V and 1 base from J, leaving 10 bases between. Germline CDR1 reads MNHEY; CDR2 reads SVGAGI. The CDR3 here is CASSSIRGNTEAFF. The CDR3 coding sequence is TGTGCCAGCAGTTCAATCAGGGGGAACACTGAAGCTTTCTTT.

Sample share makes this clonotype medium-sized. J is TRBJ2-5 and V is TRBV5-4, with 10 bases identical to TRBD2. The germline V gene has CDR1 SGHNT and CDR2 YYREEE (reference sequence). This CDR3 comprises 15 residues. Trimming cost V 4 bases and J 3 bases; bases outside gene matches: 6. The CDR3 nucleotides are TGTGCCAGCAGCCCTAGCGGGAGTGTTAAAGAGACCCAGTACTTC. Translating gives CASSPSGSVKETQYF. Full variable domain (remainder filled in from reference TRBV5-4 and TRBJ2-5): ETGVTQSPTHLIKTRGQQVTLRCSSQSGHNTVSWYQQALGQGPQFIFQYYREEENGRGNFPPRFSGLQFPNYSSELNVNALELDDSALYLCASSPSGSVKETQYFGPGTRLLVL.

This CDR3 reads CASSLVQGSGNEQFF. The CDR3 coding sequence is TGTGCCAGCAGTTTAGTGCAAGGTAGCGGCAATGAGCAGTTCTTC. This rearrangement joins TRBV6-5 to TRBJ2-1; weak D call: TRBD2 (6 bases). V lost 4 bases, J lost 6 bases, and 16 bases lay in between. From germline, CDR1 is MNHEY and CDR2 SVGAGI. CDR3 length: 15 residues.

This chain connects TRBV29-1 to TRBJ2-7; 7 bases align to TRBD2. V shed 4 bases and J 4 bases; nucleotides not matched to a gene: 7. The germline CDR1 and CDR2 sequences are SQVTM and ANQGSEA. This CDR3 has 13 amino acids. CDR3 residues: CSVAGGEGYEQYF. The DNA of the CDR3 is TGCAGCGTTGCTGGAGGGGAGGGGTACGAGCAGTACTTC.

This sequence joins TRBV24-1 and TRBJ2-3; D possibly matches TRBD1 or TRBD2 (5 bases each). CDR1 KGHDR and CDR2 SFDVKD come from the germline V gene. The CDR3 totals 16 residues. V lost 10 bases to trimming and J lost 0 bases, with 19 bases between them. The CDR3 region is CATAEPQGTSTDTQYF. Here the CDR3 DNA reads TGTGCCACAGCGGAACCCCAGGGAACTAGCACAGATACGCAGTATTTT.

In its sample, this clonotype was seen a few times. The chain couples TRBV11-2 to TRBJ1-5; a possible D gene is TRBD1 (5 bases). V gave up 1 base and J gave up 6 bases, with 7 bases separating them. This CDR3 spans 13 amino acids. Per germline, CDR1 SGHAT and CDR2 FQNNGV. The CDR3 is CASSLAGGQPQHF. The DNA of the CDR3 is TGTGCCAGCAGCTTAGCCGGGGGTCAGCCCCAGCATTTT. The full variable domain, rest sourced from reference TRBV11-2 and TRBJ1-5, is EAGVAQSPRYKIIEKRQSVAFWCNPISGHATLYWYQQILGQGPKLLIQFQNNGVVDDSQLPKDRFSAERLKGVDSTLKIQPAKLEDSAVYLCASSLAGGQPQHFGDGTRLSIL.